This T cell receptor beta chain was sequenced during a study of T cells in tumors after PD-1 blockade (dated by TCRdb to between 2019 and 2020). Study-wide context: Exclusion criteria were prior checkpoint blockade, use of systemic immunosuppressants, or recent radiotherapy or other anti-cancer therapy within 4 weeks. Pembrolizumab 200 mg every 3 weeks or cemiplimab 350 mg every 2 weeks was administered to patients. A subset of patients also received ongoing daily vismodegib 150 mg during anti-PD-1 treatment. On average, peripheral blood samples yielded under 45,000 unique clonotypes and 95,000 to 140,000 TCR templates (range roughly 24,000-270,000). The study performed paired single-cell RNA and TCR sequencing on site-matched tumors from BCC or SCC patients before and after anti-PD-1 therapy. To compare blood and tumor clonotypes, bulk TCR sequencing was performed on around 10 peripheral blood samples from roughly five patients. RECIST version 1.1 was used to assess clinical response. Study-wide conclusions, independent of this receptor: The source of novel T cell clones was not identified, and lymphoid organs or rare unexpanded clones within the tumor or the tumor periphery could be included among the possible sources. Around 40% of tumor TCR clonotypes were found in blood, and some novel exhausted tumor clones appeared in pre-treatment blood, suggesting peripheral recruitment.

The immunoSEQ platform was used for deep TCRbeta sequencing. Regarding the original processing steps: For further analysis, only productive rearrangements were exported out of the immunoSEQ Analyzer. T cell phenotypes were assigned to bulk TCRbeta clonotypes by matching the clonotypes to single-cell RNA+TCR-seq clones with the same TCRbeta sequence. Clone enrichment in tumor was computed as tumor frequency divided by PBMC frequency from bulk TCR sequencing. TCRs were grouped by GLIPH into specificity groups, defined as clusters of distinct TCRs likely recognizing common antigens via shared CDR3 motifs. This is the immuneACCESS table as TCRdb keeps it, with only in-frame sequences that have V and J called. A part of the clones is gone; compared with another copy, unresolved V genes explain less than half, and the rest is unexplained. That table gives V, J and clone size, and the DNA gave D and trimming. The sample records about 63,000 clones, less than 85% of which are singletons. The ten largest clones add up to 4.7% of the sample.

What this sample's time point label stands for: after anti-PD-1 therapy. Genomic DNA extracted from tumor biopsies or peripheral blood was used for bulk TCRbeta sequencing, with input ranging from about 616 ng to 6,500 ng. All patients had histologically proven advanced or metastatic basal or squamous cell carcinoma and were poor candidates for surgical resection. Of the approximately 10 patients making up the basal cell carcinoma cohort, roughly eight underwent bulk tumor TCR sequencing. Reading from cysteine to phenylalanine, the CDR3 counts 14 amino acids. Only CDR3 DNA is held: 42 bases, read in frame from base 1. The germline V gene (reference sequence) specifies LNHDA as CDR1 and SQIVND as CDR2. At the junction V is shortened by 5 bases and J by 3 bases, with 11 bases in between. Details on this clone: Its target antigen remains unknown. No much larger clone exists at a distance of one base, and base qualities are not known.

Sequences were derived from PBMCs, sampled after anti-PD-1 treatment. The origin of this receptor is a human donor with basal cell carcinoma. Recombination linked TRBV19 to TRBJ2-1, with the D assignment possibly TRBD1 or TRBD2, given 5 matching bases for each. The DNA is as follows: TGTGCCAGTAGTTCCCGGGACGACTACAATGAGCAGTTCTTC. It codes for CASSSRDDYNEQFF.